This T cell receptor (beta chain) came from a study of blood T cell repertoires in COVID-19 (dated by TCRdb to 2018 to 2020). As for the study more broadly: The collaborator samples originated in the United States, Italy and Spain and spanned the acute and convalescent phases of COVID-19. The prospective study material was composed of cDNA or gDNA derived from T cells, B-cell-depleted T cells, or PBMCs. The dataset comprised deeply sampled blood TCRbeta repertoires from subjects exposed to, actively infected with, or recovered from COVID-19. The repertoires were released in a freely available public database meant as a resource for research on the immune response to SARS-CoV-2. The samples were drawn from the first 160 participants of the ongoing ImmuneRACE study and from 1,254 subjects provided by 6 global collaborators. A de-identified subject ID, COVID-19 status, age in years and sex were almost always included in the sample metadata. Where HLA class I and class II types were available, the types were taken from metadata supplied by the sample provider, not from assay-based typing. Broader findings and caveats from the paper: How much clinical and demographic metadata was included differed by source and by participant, and the metadata was provided uncurated.

This clone was picked up a small number of times. The target of this receptor is not known. Per-nucleotide qualities are absent, and no much larger clonotype sits a single base away. The V end gives up 4 bases and the J end 1 base, leaving 3 bases in the junction not matched to a gene. There are 14 amino acids in the CDR3, from cysteine to phenylalanine inclusive. Only CDR3 DNA remains: 42 bases, in frame from the first base. CDR1 SQVTM and CDR2 ANQGSEA are derived from the germline V gene. Whole blood was collected in K2EDTA tubes by collaborating institutions according to the institutions' own protocols. For TCRbeta analysis, collaborators shipped samples in one of three forms: frozen whole blood, isolated PBMCs, or DNA extracted from either of those sample types. TCRbeta CDR3 regions were amplified from genomic DNA by means of the immunoSEQ Assay, a bias-controlled multiplex PCR. The paper's processing steps were these. Within the assay, amplification of reference gene primers was used to estimate how many nucleated cells each sample contained. Sequence reads were collapsed and filtered to measure the absolute abundance of every unique TCRbeta CDR3 rearrangement. For each sample, productive Simpson clonality was calculated as the square root of Simpson's diversity index over productive rearrangements. Held by TCRdb, this immuneACCESS table contains in-frame sequences only and omits some clones. Under half of the omission traces to an unresolved V gene where checked; the cause of the rest is unknown. V and J calls and clone size follow that table, whereas D and trimming were derived from the DNA. The sample profile shows over 60,000 clones; 82% of them were found once. Roughly 13% of the sample is held by the ten biggest clonotypes.

Sequenced material: peripheral blood. This sequence uses TRBV29-1 and TRBJ2-5, with 10 middle bases fitting TRBD1. This clonotype was obtained from a woman of 80 years or more with acute or convalescent COVID-19. The sequenced DNA: TGCAGCGTTGCCGGGACAGGGGTCCAAGAGACCCAGTACTTC. Its amino acids are CSVAGTGVQETQYF.